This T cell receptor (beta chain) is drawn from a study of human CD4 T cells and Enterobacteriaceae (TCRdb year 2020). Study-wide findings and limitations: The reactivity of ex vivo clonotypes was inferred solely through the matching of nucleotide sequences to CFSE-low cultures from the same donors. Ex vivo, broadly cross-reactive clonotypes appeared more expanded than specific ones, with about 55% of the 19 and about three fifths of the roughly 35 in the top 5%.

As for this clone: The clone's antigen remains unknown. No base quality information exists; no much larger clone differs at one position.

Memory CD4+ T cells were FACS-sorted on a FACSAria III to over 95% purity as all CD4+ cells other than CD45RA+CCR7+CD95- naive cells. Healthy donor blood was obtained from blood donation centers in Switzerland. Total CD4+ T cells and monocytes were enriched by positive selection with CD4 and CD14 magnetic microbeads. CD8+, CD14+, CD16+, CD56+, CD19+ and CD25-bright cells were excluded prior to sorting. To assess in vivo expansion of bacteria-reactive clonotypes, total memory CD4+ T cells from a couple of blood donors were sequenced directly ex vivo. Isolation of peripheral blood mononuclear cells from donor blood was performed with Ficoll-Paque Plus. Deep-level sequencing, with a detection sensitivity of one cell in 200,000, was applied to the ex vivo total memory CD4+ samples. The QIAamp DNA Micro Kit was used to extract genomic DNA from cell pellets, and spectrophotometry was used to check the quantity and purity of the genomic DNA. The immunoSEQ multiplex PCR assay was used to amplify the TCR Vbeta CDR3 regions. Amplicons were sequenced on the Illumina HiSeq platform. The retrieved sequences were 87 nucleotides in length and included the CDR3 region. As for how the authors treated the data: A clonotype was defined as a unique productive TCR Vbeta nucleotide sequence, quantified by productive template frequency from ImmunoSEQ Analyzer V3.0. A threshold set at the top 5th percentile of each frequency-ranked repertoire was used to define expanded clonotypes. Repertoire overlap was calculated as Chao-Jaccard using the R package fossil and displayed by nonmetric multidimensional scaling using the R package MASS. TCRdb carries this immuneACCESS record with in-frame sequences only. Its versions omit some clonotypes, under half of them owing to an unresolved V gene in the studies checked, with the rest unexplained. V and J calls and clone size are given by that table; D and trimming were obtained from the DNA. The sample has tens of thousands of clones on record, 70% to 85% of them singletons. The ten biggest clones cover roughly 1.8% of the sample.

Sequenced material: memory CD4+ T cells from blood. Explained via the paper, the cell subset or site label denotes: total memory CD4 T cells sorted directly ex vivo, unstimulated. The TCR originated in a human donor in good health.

The CDR3 protein sequence reads: CAISEPGQGNRNTF. The DNA is as follows: TGTGCCATCAGTGAGCCGGGACAGGGTAATCGGAACACCTTC. The chain is assembled from TRBV10-3 and TRBJ1-2; 9 middle bases align to TRBD1. The CDR3 covers 14 residues, taking in both the cysteine and the phenylalanine. Kept here is only the CDR3 DNA, which spans 42 bases and is read in frame from base 1. CDR1 and CDR2 (ENHRY, SYGVKD) derive from the germline V gene. V has 2 bases trimmed and J has 12 bases trimmed; junction bases matching no gene number 10.